The present TCR beta chain was sequenced within a study of regulatory T cells in long-lasting Graves disease. Stated time point: persistent/refractory GD, antithyroid drugs over 5 years with positive TRAb. Generation of the TCR library employed RNA extracted from PBMCs. Building of the TCR beta libraries involved iRepertoire HTBI primers and Arm-PCR of CDR3 regions. TCRdb redid the calling of the multiplex PCR reads with MiXCR, one entry per CDR3 protein. The table includes fewer than 550,000 distinct CDR3 sequences, under 25% detected once. This clonotype was obtained from a female donor with Graves disease. The material sequenced was peripheral blood mononuclear cells (PBMCs), taken when the disease was refractory, from a patient treated with antithyroid drugs.

CDR3 region: CAWSAYEQYF. The CDR3 DNA reads TGTGCCTGGAGTGCCTACGAGCAGTACTTC. V gene TRBV30 combines with J gene TRBJ2-7; D not certain. The length of the CDR3 is 10 residues. The V gene's germline CDR1 is GTSNPN and CDR2 SVGIG (reference sequence). The V end lost 1 base, the J end lost 2 bases, and 0 bases lay between the germline ends.